The T cell receptor (beta chain) described here comes from a study of neurological immune-mediated disorders. The V end lost 1 base, the J end lost 10 bases, and 23 bases lay between the germline ends. Germline V CDR1 and CDR2: LNHNV, YYDKDF (reference sequence). The CDR3 is 17 residues long. TCRdb itself ran the 5' RACE reads through MiXCR, one entry per CDR3 protein. The table lists about 38,000 distinct CDR3 sequences, around 4.8% of them singletons. This clonotype was seen ten or more times. The specimen sequenced was CD4+ T cells from blood. The clonotype was recovered from a man aged 18 to 30 in good health. The chain couples TRBV15 to TRBJ2-1; D might be TRBD2 (7 bases). In nucleotides, the CDR3 is TGTGCCACCAGCAGAGGGGGGGGGCGGGGTTTTAGGAGCGAGCAGTTCTTC. Its translation is CATSRGGGRGFRSEQFF.